The 25 T cell receptor beta chains in this list originate from one sample, sequenced in a study of blood T cell repertoires in COVID-19. The table came from immunoSEQ multiplex PCR; TCRdb's copy has only in-frame clones and leaves some out. The sample records some 350,000 clones, more than 80% being singletons. What was sequenced was PBMCs or T cells enriched from blood (not recorded which). These receptor sequences come from a man aged 18 to 29 who had recovered from COVID-19.

This chain links TRBV7-9 with TRBJ2-7; D is perhaps TRBD1 (5 bases). There are 13 residues in the CDR3. Trimming removed 5 bases from V and 4 bases from J, with 12 bases in between. Germline V CDR1 and CDR2: SEHNR, FQNEAQ (reference sequence). The CDR3 region has the DNA TGTGCCAGCAGCAGGGGTGGAGATTACGAGCAGTACTTC. This translates into CASSRGGDYEQYF.

This chain connects TRBV2 to TRBJ2-7, with 11 bases aligning to TRBD2. The CDR3 is 14 residues long. Germline-derived CDR1 and CDR2 are SNHLY and FYNNEI. V lost 6 bases and J lost 2; bases outside the gene matches: 3. CDR3 sequence: CASRRLAGPYEQYF. Written as DNA, the CDR3 is TGTGCCAGCAGAAGACTAGCGGGGCCCTACGAGCAGTACTTC.

The CDR3 nucleotides read TGTGCCAGCAGTGAAAATGGGGGGGGCAGCCGAGATGAGCAGTTCTTC. It yields the protein CASSENGGGSRDEQFF. The gene calls are TRBV6-4 and TRBJ2-1, with D possibly being TRBD2 (7 bases). V was cut by 3 bases and J by 8 bases, with 20 bases left in between. The germline gives CDR1 MRHNA, CDR2 SNTAGT. The CDR3 totals 16 residues.

This clone was detected once. The J gene is TRBJ1-3, the V gene TRBV28, with no clear D. CDR3 length equals 14 residues. The germline gives CDR1 MDHEN, CDR2 SYDVKM. Trimming cost V 2 bases and J 2 bases, with 7 bases left between them. The CDR3 DNA reads TGTGCCAGCAGTTTACAGAGGCCTGGAAACACCATATATTTT. Amino acids: CASSLQRPGNTIYF.

The chain uses TRBV18 and TRBJ1-4, with a weak D call TRBD1 (5 bases). CDR1 and CDR2 (germline): KGHSH, LQKENI. The length of the CDR3 is 14 residues. The germline V and J ends were trimmed by 3 bases and 8 bases, with 13 bases remaining between them. CDR3 sequence (DNA): TGTGCCAGCTCACCGGGGGGGACCGGCGAAAAACTGTTTTTT. The encoded protein is CASSPGGTGEKLFF.

This chain uses TRBV7-9 with TRBJ1-6, with D possibly being TRBD1 (5 bases). The CDR3 loop spans 15 amino acids. CDR1 is SEHNR and CDR2 is FQNEAQ in the germline V gene (reference sequence). Between the trimmed V and J ends, which lost 1 base and 9 bases, there was a span of 13 bases. The CDR3 DNA reads as TGTGCCAGCAGCTTAGGAGCAGGGATTATTTCACCCCTCCACTTT. Protein: CASSLGAGIISPLHF.

The rearrangement uses TRBV18 and TRBJ1-1, with a tentative D call TRBD1 (5 bases). The CDR3 runs to 17 residues. Germline-derived CDR1 and CDR2 are KGHSH and LQKENI. V was trimmed by 2 bases and J by 0 bases, leaving 16 bases between them. The CDR3 sequence: CASSPIGGGTMNTEAFF. Written as DNA, the CDR3 is TGTGCCAGCTCACCAATTGGGGGAGGGACGATGAACACTGAAGCTTTCTTT.

About this clone itself: Other DNA sequences in this sample translate to the same CDR3. The gene calls are TRBV11-2 and TRBJ1-1; TRBD1 matches 7 bases. Germline values: CDR1 SGHAT, CDR2 FQNNGV. The CDR3 contains 14 residues. After removal of 1 base from V and 1 base from J, the junction contained 0 bases not matched to a gene. CDR3 in DNA: TGTGCCAGCAGCTTAGGACAGGGGAACACTGAAGCTTTCTTT. It encodes CASSLGQGNTEAFF. Using reference TRBV11-2 and TRBJ1-1 for the parts outside the CDR3, the full variable domain is EAGVAQSPRYKIIEKRQSVAFWCNPISGHATLYWYQQILGQGPKLLIQFQNNGVVDDSQLPKDRFSAERLKGVDSTLKIQPAKLEDSAVYLCASSLGQGNTEAFFGQGTRLTVV.

This chain uses TRBV6-5 with TRBJ2-7; 9 bases map to TRBD1. Unmatched junction bases numbered 13, after V lost 9 bases and J lost 4 bases. The CDR3 has 15 amino acids. Germline values: CDR1 MNHEY, CDR2 SVGAGI. Here the CDR3 DNA reads TGTGCCAGTAAAAGGCCGGGACAGGGTTGGTACGAGCAGTACTTC. This translates into CASKRPGQGWYEQYF.

The chain combines TRBV4-3 with TRBJ2-1, with TRBD2 matching over 12 bases. CDR3 size: 16 residues. V lost 4 bases and J lost 5; bases outside the gene matches: 6. Germline CDR1 LGHNA, CDR2 YSLEER. CDR3 in amino acids: CASSLQLAGGHNEQFF. CDR3 bases: TGCGCCAGCAGCCTCCAACTAGCGGGAGGTCACAATGAGCAGTTCTTC.

The chain links TRBV18 to TRBJ2-1; 7 bases are shared with TRBD1. The CDR3 spans 16 residues. Trimming took 2 bases from V and 0 from J; bases not matched to a gene: 4. Germline CDR1 and CDR2: KGHSH and LQKENI. The CDR3 DNA reads as TGTGCCAGCTCACCATCGACAGGGAGCTCCTACAATGAGCAGTTCTTC. This sequence encodes CASSPSTGSSYNEQFF.

The chain combines TRBV20-1 with TRBJ2-7; 9 bases are a match to TRBD2. In germline, CDR1 is DFQATT, CDR2 SNEGSKA (reference sequence). The CDR3 runs to 13 residues. The junction had 7 bases not matched to a gene; V was cut back by 6 bases and J by 4 bases. CDR3 DNA sequence: TGCAGTGCCAGTAGCGGGAGTGGTTACGAGCAGTACTTC. Translated, it gives CSASSGSGYEQYF.

The chain employs TRBV30 and TRBJ1-5; D is perhaps TRBD1 (6 bases). V shed 6 bases and J shed 2 bases, with 8 bases lying between them. In germline, CDR1 is GTSNPN, CDR2 SVGIG (reference sequence). The CDR3 consists of 12 residues. CDR3 in DNA: TGTGCCTGTTGGACAGGCAATCAGCCCCAGCATTTT. This codes for CACWTGNQPQHF.

The chain couples TRBV11-3 to TRBJ2-2; 11 nucleotides align to TRBD1. The CDR3 contains 15 residues. With 5 bases clipped from V and 8 bases from J, the junction kept 7 bases outside the gene matches. Germline CDR1 and CDR2: SGHNT and YENEEA. Written as DNA, the CDR3 is TGTGCCAGCAGCCCCGGGACAGGGGGTCTGGGGGAGCTGTTTTTT. Translation gives CASSPGTGGLGELFF.

This clone appeared a single time. The V gene is TRBV19, the J gene TRBJ2-7; 7 nucleotides align to TRBD1. Germline V gene data show CDR1 as LNHDA and CDR2 as SQIVND (reference sequence). Germline trimming cut 0 bases from V and 0 bases from J; bases unmatched to any gene: 2. The CDR3 contains 15 residues. CDR3 bases: TGTGCCAGTAGTATAGAACAGGGGCGCTCCTACGAGCAGTACTTC. Translating it yields CASSIEQGRSYEQYF.

The rearrangement uses TRBV28 and TRBJ2-1; 9 nucleotides line up with TRBD1. CDR3 length: 16 residues. CDR1 MDHEN and CDR2 SYDVKM come from the germline V gene. After removal of 7 bases from V and 7 bases from J, the junction contained 14 bases not matched to a gene. CDR3 bases: TGTGCCAGCAAAACCACCGGGACAGGGTTTGTGAATGAGCAGTTCTTC. It yields the protein CASKTTGTGFVNEQFF.

The rearrangement joins TRBV15 to TRBJ1-6; the D is unclear. The germline V and J ends were trimmed by 0 bases and 10 bases, with 7 bases remaining between them. CDR3 length: 13 residues. The germline gives CDR1 LNHNV, CDR2 YYDKDF (reference sequence). This CDR3 reads CATSREAGSPLHF. The CDR3 bases are TGTGCCACCAGCAGAGAGGCGGGGTCACCCCTCCACTTT.

V is TRBV28 and J is TRBJ2-7; 7 nucleotides line up with TRBD1. CDR3 length equals 16 residues. Germline V CDR1 and CDR2: MDHEN, SYDVKM. Unmatched junction bases numbered 7, after V lost 2 bases and J lost 0 bases. The CDR3 protein is CASSLKLTGPSYEQYF. The DNA of the CDR3 is TGTGCCAGCAGTTTAAAACTGACAGGGCCCTCCTACGAGCAGTACTTC.

This chain joins TRBV6-2 or TRBV6-3 and TRBJ1-5; possibly TRBD1 for D (5 bases). Germline V CDR1 and CDR2: MNHEY, SVGEGT. The CDR3 covers 14 residues. V was trimmed by 5 bases and J by 2 bases, leaving 10 bases between them. Here the CDR3 reads CASSRGGGNQPQHF. In nucleotides, the CDR3 is TGTGCCAGCAGTCGAGGAGGGGGCAATCAGCCCCAGCATTTT.

This chain links TRBV5-1 with TRBJ2-7, with D possibly TRBD2 on 6 matching bases. V lost 3 bases to trimming and J lost 0 bases, with 10 bases between them. This CDR3 region has 14 residues. Germline values: CDR1 SGHRS, CDR2 YFSETQ. The CDR3 sequence: CASSWGVSSYEQYF. CDR3 nucleotide sequence: TGCGCCAGCAGCTGGGGGGTGAGCTCCTACGAGCAGTACTTC. The full variable domain, in which reference TRBV5-1 and TRBJ2-7 provide the parts outside the CDR3, is KAGVTQTPRYLIKTRGQQVTLSCSPISGHRSVSWYQQTPGQGLQFLFEYFSETQRNKGNFPGRFSGRQFSNSRSEMNVSTLELGDSALYLCASSWGVSSYEQYFGPGTRLTVT.

This sequence joins TRBV6-6 and TRBJ2-3; D call uncertain. The ends were cut back, 5 bases at V and 1 base at J, with 16 bases in the middle. This CDR3 has 16 residues. Per the germline V gene, CDR1 is MNHNY and CDR2 is SVGAGI (reference sequence). Here the CDR3 reads CASSLSGPQGTDTQYF. DNA for the CDR3: TGTGCCAGCAGTCTATCGGGTCCGCAGGGCACAGATACGCAGTATTTT.

V is TRBV7-2 and J is TRBJ2-1; 10 nucleotides match TRBD2. The CDR3 has 15 residues. V shed 5 bases and J 4 bases; nucleotides not matched to a gene: 5. Germline loops: CDR1 SGHTA, CDR2 FQGNSA. The CDR3 region is CASSPSSGRYNEQFF. DNA of the CDR3: TGTGCCAGCAGCCCCTCTAGCGGGAGATACAATGAGCAGTTCTTC.

The chain combines TRBV6-4 with TRBJ2-2; 8 nucleotides match TRBD2. CDR3 length equals 15 residues. The germline V gene encodes CDR1 MRHNA and CDR2 SNTAGT. V shed 6 bases, J shed 0 bases, and the junction held 3 bases outside the gene matches. CDR3 amino acids: CASRRSGANTGELFF. DNA for the CDR3: TGTGCCAGCAGACGTAGCGGGGCGAACACCGGGGAGCTGTTTTTT.

This sequence joins TRBV28 and TRBJ1-4, with no clear D. Trimming shortened V by 1 base and J by 0 bases, and 9 bases separated the two germline ends. The CDR3 is made up of 16 amino acids. Germline CDR1 reads MDHEN; CDR2 reads SYDVKM. This chain's CDR3 is CASSLFGGATNEKLFF. Written as DNA, the CDR3 is TGTGCCAGCAGTTTATTTGGCGGGGCAACTAATGAAAAACTGTTTTTT.

The rearrangement links TRBV6-1 to TRBJ2-7; D may be TRBD2 (6 bases). Trimming stripped 3 bases from V and 0 bases from J, with 24 bases between. The germline V gene encodes CDR1 MNHNS and CDR2 SASEGT. The length of the CDR3 is 19 residues. The CDR3 region is CASSDSPGDLFSRSYEQYF. The DNA of the CDR3 is TGTGCCAGCAGTGATAGCCCGGGAGACCTTTTTAGCCGCTCCTACGAGCAGTACTTC.